The 2 T cell receptor beta chains listed next were all sequenced from one sample in a study of tumor-infiltrating lymphocytes in primary liver carcinoma. From approximately 0.5 ug of total RNA, TCR beta-specific cDNA was reverse-transcribed using a constant-region primer. Researchers made the TCR beta libraries by running three nested multiplex PCR rounds with slightly modified ARM-PCR. TRBV1-TRBV30 forward and Cbeta reverse primers drove the first two approximately 10-cycle rounds. In TCRdb, the multiplex PCR reads were re-called with MiXCR into one record per CDR3 protein. This table has about 26,000 distinct CDR3 sequences, around 79% appearing once. Bulk tissue was left unsorted, and RNA and DNA were co-extracted from roughly 20-30 mg of it. Input material: liver tumor tissue from sampling region 3. Described subset: tumor region T3, left-lateral pole. These receptors came from a man between 40 and 49 years old with primary liver carcinoma and hepatitis B virus infection.

This clonotype was detected once. This rearrangement joins TRBV28 to TRBJ2-3, with 8 positions matching TRBD2. Germline loops: CDR1 MDHEN, CDR2 SYDVKM. The CDR3 has 23 amino acids. The ends lost 4 bases at V and 3 bases at J; junction bases unmatched: 30. The CDR3 bases are TGTGCCAGCAGTTCGCCCCCCTCCCGGACTAGCAGGAGCCACTCAGGTCATACAGATACGCAGTATTTT. Protein product: CASSSPPSRTSRSHSGHTDTQYF.

This clonotype was seen more than once but under ten times. The final CDR3 position lacks the conserved phenylalanine or tryptophan, pointing to a likely read error. The rearrangement links TRBV7-8 to TRBJ2-5; 9 bases fit TRBD2. The CDR3 loop spans 16 amino acids. Germline CDR1 SGHVS, CDR2 FQNEAQ. V gave up 1 base and J gave up 1 base; unmatched junction bases: 4. The CDR3 is CASSLGIAGAQETQYS. CDR3 sequence (DNA): TGTGCCAGCAGCTTAGGAATAGCGGGAGCCCAAGAGACCCAGTACTCC.